This is a list of T cell receptor beta chains from one sample in a study of OX40 agonist ivuxolimab in advanced cancers. The method was immunoSEQ multiplex PCR; TCRdb's version includes in-frame clones alone and lacks a portion of them. The top ten hold more than 5.5% of the sample, which has approximately 47,000 clones, about 81% seen once. This specimen consisted of CD4+ or CD8+ T cells sorted from blood, obtained in a trial of the OX40 agonist ivuxolimab. These receptors all stem from an adult with an advanced solid tumor such as melanoma, head and neck, liver or kidney cancer. The CDR3 runs from the conserved cysteine through the conserved F or W. D genes are given only for firm matches. Not every row has a clone size; where given, it reads once, few, many or a size class.

j_call clone_size v_call d_call cdr3_nt cdr3_aa
TRBJ2-5 - TRBV5-1 - TGCGCCAGCAGCTTGGCTGTCCAGCCAAGAGATATTTTGACCCAGTACTTC CASSLAVQPRDILTQYF
TRBJ2-7 - TRBV10-1 - TGCGCCAGCAGTGAGTCTGGTTACGAGCAGTACTTC CASSESGYEQYF
TRBJ2-5 - TRBV18 - TGTGCCAGCTCACCAGAGAGGGAGACCCAGTACTTC CASSPERETQYF
TRBJ1-5 - TRBV7-9 - TGTGCCAGCAGCCCCCGGGGGGGGGCGGATCAGCCCCAGCATTTT CASSPRGGADQPQHF
TRBJ1-2 once TRBV9 - TGTGCCAGCAGCGTAGCGGCCGGACCCCACTATGGCTACACCTTC CASSVAAGPHYGYTF
TRBJ2-3 - TRBV9 TRBD1 TGTGCCAGCAGCCCGAGGACAGGTGAATCCGATACGCAGTATTTT CASSPRTGESDTQYF
TRBJ2-1 once TRBV5-4 TRBD2 TGTGCCAGCAGCCCACGAGCGGGAGAGACCTACAATGAGCAGTTCTTC CASSPRAGETYNEQFF
TRBJ1-1 - TRBV5-1 - TGCGCCACAACTACGGGGGCCGGGAACACTGAAGCTTTCTTT CATTTGAGNTEAFF
TRBJ2-1 - TRBV5-8 - TGTGCCAGCAGCCGGTTTTACAATGAGCAGTTCTTC CASSRFYNEQFF
TRBJ1-2 - TRBV13 TRBD1 TGTGCCAGCAGCCAGACGGGAGGGGGCAGGGACATATCTAACTATGGCTACACCTTC CASSQTGGGRDISNYGYTF
TRBJ1-3 large TRBV4-1 - TGCGCCAGCAGCCCGGGACACGCCGAAGGAAACACCATATATTTT CASSPGHAEGNTIYF
TRBJ2-5 - TRBV15 TRBD2 TGTGCCACCAGCAGAGATAGATGGGAGGGAGAGACCCAGTACTTC CATSRDRWEGETQYF
TRBJ1-4 few TRBV9 - TGTGCCAGCAGCGTAGCTTCAGGAAGGGTTGGGCCCCGGAATGAAAAACTGTTTTTT CASSVASGRVGPRNEKLFF
TRBJ1-1 - TRBV6-5 - TGTGCCAGCAGTTTCTTAAGGGTCCCAGGTTCCACTGAAGCTTTCTTT CASSFLRVPGSTEAFF
TRBJ2-1 - TRBV9 TRBD2 TGTGCCAGCAGCCCTCGACTAGCGAACTACAATGAGCAGTTCTTC CASSPRLANYNEQFF
TRBJ2-7 - TRBV15 TRBD2 TGTGCCACCAGCAGAGATCAGACTAGCGGGTCCTACGAGCAGTACTTC CATSRDQTSGSYEQYF
TRBJ2-1 - TRBV7-2 - TGTGCCAGCAGCTCCCTAGGTTTTTACAATGAGCAGTTCTTC CASSSLGFYNEQFF
TRBJ2-2 - TRBV19 - TGTGCCACTATTAACACCGGGGAGCTGTTTTTT CATINTGELFF
TRBJ1-5 - TRBV19 - TGTGCCAGTACACCTGGGGCCCACAATCAGCCCCAGCATTTT CASTPGAHNQPQHF
TRBJ2-7 many TRBV20-1 - TGCAGTGCTCTGGCAGACTACGAGCAGTACTTC CSALADYEQYF
TRBJ1-1 - TRBV11-2 - TGTGCCAGCAGCTCACCTTTGGGGTGGGGGGAAGCTTTCTTT CASSSPLGWGEAFF
TRBJ1-2 once TRBV19 - TGTGCCAGTAGTATGGAGGTTGGCTACACCTTC CASSMEVGYTF
TRBJ2-1 - TRBV5-1 TRBD2 TGCGCCAGCAGCTTGTCTGCTAGCGGGAGCACTGAGCAGTTCTTC CASSLSASGSTEQFF
TRBJ2-7 - TRBV7-2 - TGTGCCAGCAGCTCACAACCGAGTAGTTCATACGAGCAGTACTTC CASSSQPSSSYEQYF
TRBJ2-5 once TRBV6-6 - TGTGCCAGCAGTTCAGGGGAGACAGTCAAGCAGTACTTC CASSSGETVKQYF
TRBJ1-1 - TRBV6-1 - TGTGCCAGCAGCAAGGGTTGGGCAGAGGGCACTGAAGCTTTCTTT CASSKGWAEGTEAFF
TRBJ2-1 - TRBV10-1 TRBD1 TGCGCCAGCAGCCTAGGGGGGACAGGGGCATACAATGAGCAGTTCTTC CASSLGGTGAYNEQFF
TRBJ2-7 once TRBV27 TRBD2 TGTGCCAGCGGATTCCTTCCAGGACTAGCGGGCCTGAGCTCCTACGAGCAGTACTTC CASGFLPGLAGLSSYEQYF
TRBJ1-1 - TRBV6-5 TRBD1 TGTGCCAGCAGGGATACAGGGGCCACTGAAGCTTTCTTT CASRDTGATEAFF
TRBJ2-5 few TRBV12-5 - TGTGCTAGTGGTTTGGTGCCCTCCCCCCAGTACTTC CASGLVPSPQYF
TRBJ2-3 - TRBV7-9 TRBD2 TGTGCCAGCATCCGGAGGCGGCTAGCGGACACAGATACGCAGTATTTT CASIRRRLADTDTQYF
TRBJ2-6 - TRBV18 - TGTGCCAGCTCACCCACGGGCTCTGGGGCCAACGTCCTGACTTTC CASSPTGSGANVLTF
TRBJ2-7 - TRBV9 TRBD2 TGTGCCAGCAGCCTTACCGGGACTAGCAACGAGCAGTACTTC CASSLTGTSNEQYF
TRBJ2-7 - TRBV14 - TGTGCCAGCAGCGACGGATTCTACGAGCAGTACTTC CASSDGFYEQYF
TRBJ2-7 once TRBV11-2 - TGTGCCAGCAGCTTGAGAGGAGGGCACTACGAGCAGTACTTC CASSLRGGHYEQYF
TRBJ1-3 - TRBV7-2 - TGTGCCAGCAGCTTGGGCGGTCGTGGAAACACCATATATTTT CASSLGGRGNTIYF
TRBJ1-1 - TRBV11-2 TRBD1 TGTGCCAGCAGCTTTACAGGGGATATGTTCATGAACACTGAAGCTTTCTTT CASSFTGDMFMNTEAFF
TRBJ1-5 - TRBV6-1 - TGTGCCAGCACCCGGACAAGCAATCAGCCCCAGCATTTT CASTRTSNQPQHF
TRBJ2-3 - TRBV7-2 TRBD1 TGTGCCAGCAGCCCCGACAGGGCGAGCACAGATACGCAGTATTTT CASSPDRASTDTQYF
TRBJ1-1 - TRBV6-1 - TGTGCCAGCAGTGCCATCCTGGGTGAAGCTTTCTTT CASSAILGEAFF
TRBJ1-1 - TRBV14 - TGTGCCAGCAGCCAAGGCGCTTGGACGCCTTTCTTT CASSQGAWTPFF
TRBJ1-2 - TRBV19 - TGTGCCAGTAGCGGGGCAGGGTCGGACTATGGCTACACCTTC CASSGAGSDYGYTF
TRBJ1-6 - TRBV5-6 - TGTGCCAGCAGCGACGACCCAAGCTCCTATAATTCACCCCTCCACTTT CASSDDPSSYNSPLHF
TRBJ2-7 once TRBV5-6 - TGTGCCAGCAGCCCCAGTCGAGGGACCTACGAGCAGTACTTC CASSPSRGTYEQYF
TRBJ1-3 - TRBV6-1 TRBD1 TGTGCCAGCAGTGAGACAGGGCTTAGCTCTGGAAACACCATATATTTT CASSETGLSSGNTIYF
TRBJ2-1 - TRBV13 - TGTGCCAGCAGCCACCGGGCCTACAATGAGCAGTTCTTC CASSHRAYNEQFF
TRBJ1-2 few TRBV10-3 - TGTGCCATCAGTGAGACCCAAAGGACCTATGGCTACACCTTC CAISETQRTYGYTF
TRBJ2-1 few TRBV19 TRBD2 TGTGCCAGTAGTAAAGGGCGGGAGGGGGAGCAGTTCTTC CASSKGREGEQFF
TRBJ1-2 - TRBV6-5 TRBD1 TGTGCCAGCAGTTTGACAGGGGGCGACTATGGCTACACCTTC CASSLTGGDYGYTF
TRBJ2-7 - TRBV5-4 - TGTGCCAGCAGCTTTCCCGGGACGAGGGTCGACGAGCAGTACTTC CASSFPGTRVDEQYF
TRBJ2-3 - TRBV7-2 - TGTGCCAGCAGCATCAGACTTGGGGGACCAGATACGCAGTATTTT CASSIRLGGPDTQYF
TRBJ1-1 - TRBV6-6 - TGTGCCACCTCAGGACAGCAGAACACTGAAGCTTTCTTT CATSGQQNTEAFF
TRBJ1-5 - TRBV19 TRBD1 TGTGCCAGTAGCCTGACAGGGGACGGCAATCAGCCCCAGCATTTT CASSLTGDGNQPQHF
TRBJ2-2 - TRBV30 TRBD2 TGTGCCTGGAGCCGGACTAGCTGGAGGAGCGGGGAGCTGTTTTTT CAWSRTSWRSGELFF
TRBJ2-3 once TRBV2 TRBD2 TGTGCCAGCAGCAGCTTACTAGCGGGCCCCGGGGATACGCAGTATTTT CASSSLLAGPGDTQYF
TRBJ2-1 - TRBV2 - TGTGCCAGCATTGGGAGGAGCTCCTACAATGAGCAGTTCTTC CASIGRSSYNEQFF
TRBJ1-2 - TRBV27 TRBD1 TGTGCCAGCAGATCTCCCGGGACAGGGGGCTACACCTTC CASRSPGTGGYTF
TRBJ1-2 - TRBV7-2 TRBD1 TGTGCCAGCAGCTTAGAAGGGACAGGGGGCGTAGGTGGCTACACCTTC CASSLEGTGGVGGYTF